These 31 T cell receptor beta chains were sequenced from one sample in a study of T cells in Graves' hyperthyroidism and ophthalmopathy. TCR beta CDR3 region amplification was performed from RNA transcripts. An initial round of RT-PCR targeting the TCR CDR3 relied on the HTBI primer set. TCRdb called the multiplex PCR reads again in MiXCR, with one record for every CDR3 protein. The sample holds 400,000 to 450,000 distinct CDR3 sequences, 14% to 15% seen once. The material sequenced was blood. The receptors derive from a man younger than 35 with Graves' ophthalmopathy.

The gene calls are TRBV24-1 and TRBJ2-1; 10 bases align to TRBD1. In germline, CDR1 is KGHDR, CDR2 SFDVKD. The J segment lost 8 bases and the V segment lost 2 bases, leaving 11 bases of the junction unmatched. The CDR3 consists of 17 residues. The CDR3 reads CATSDWTGTGDVDEQFF. CDR3 bases: TGTGCCACCAGTGATTGGACAGGGACAGGGGATGTAGATGAGCAGTTCTTC.

This clonotype was detected ten times or more. The chain couples TRBV30 to TRBJ2-1; D is possibly TRBD2 (6 bases). This CDR3 is 15 amino acids long. V was clipped by 2 bases and J by 0 bases, with 11 bases between them. Germline CDR1 reads GTSNPN; CDR2 reads SVGIG (reference sequence). The CDR3 protein is CAWSPPGSSYNEQFF. DNA for the CDR3: TGTGCCTGGAGTCCCCCCGGGAGCTCCTACAATGAGCAGTTCTTC.

This rearrangement joins TRBV3-1 to TRBJ1-2, with 8 bases matching TRBD1. The CDR3 covers 18 residues. V lost 2 bases to trimming and J lost 4 bases; unmatched junction nucleotides: 15. Germline values: CDR1 LGHDT, CDR2 YNNKEL (reference sequence). DNA of the CDR3: TGTGCCAGCAGCCAAAATCCCAGGGGGCGCGGGGGTTTCTATGGCTACACCTTC. Amino acids: CASSQNPRGRGGFYGYTF.

This clonotype has a handful of counts. The gene calls are TRBV29-1 and TRBJ2-2; the D gene is possibly TRBD1 (6 bases). This CDR3 spans 14 amino acids. Trimming took 7 bases from V and 0 from J, leaving 12 bases between them. Germline assignment: CDR1 SQVTM and CDR2 ANQGSEA. The CDR3 spells CSAGAGPNTGELFF. The CDR3 nucleotides read TGCAGCGCAGGGGCGGGCCCGAACACCGGGGAGCTGTTTTTT.

This clonotype was seen a handful of times. A single base separates this from a much larger clone, so it may be a read error. This rearrangement joins TRBV7-9 to TRBJ2-7, with D possibly matching TRBD1 (6 bases). In germline, CDR1 is SEHNR, CDR2 FQNEAQ (reference sequence). CDR3 length equals 14 residues. The V end lost 1 base, the J end lost 2 bases, and 9 bases lay between the germline ends. CDR3 coding DNA: TGTGCCAGCAGCTTAGAGGACAGCGCCTACGAGCAGTACTTC. Encoded protein: CASSLEDSAYEQYF.

DNA of the CDR3: TGTGCCAGTAGTATAGGCCAGGGCGCTGAAGCTTTCTTT. Protein: CASSIGQGAEAFF. The rearrangement uses TRBV19 and TRBJ1-1; TRBD1 might be the D (5 bases). This CDR3 is built from 13 residues. CDR1 LNHDA and CDR2 SQIVND come from the germline V gene (reference sequence). Trimming removed 1 base from V and 6 bases from J, with 9 bases in between.

V gene TRBV10-3 combines with J gene TRBJ2-2, with TRBD2 matching over 9 bases. This CDR3 comprises 14 residues. V lost 8 bases to trimming and J lost 0 bases; unmatched junction nucleotides: 1. CDR1 and CDR2 (germline): ENHRY, SYGVKD. The CDR3: CAIQREANTGELFF. The DNA for the CDR3 is TGTGCCATCCAGCGGGAGGCGAACACCGGGGAGCTGTTTTTT.

About this clonotype itself: A read error may explain this, as a much larger clone is one base away. The chain combines TRBV6-1 with TRBJ2-2; possible D gene TRBD2, 5 bases. This CDR3 region has 13 residues. Trimming shortened V by 5 bases and J by 1 base, and 5 bases separated the two germline ends. Germline CDR1 and CDR2: MNHNS and SASEGT. The CDR3 DNA is TGTGCCAGCAGTCGGGGGAACACCGGGGAGCTGTTTTTT. It codes for CASSRGNTGELFF.

V gene TRBV18 combines with J gene TRBJ2-2, with TRBD1 identical over 10 bases. CDR1 and CDR2 from the germline V gene are KGHSH and LQKENI. The CDR3 has 18 residues. The J segment lost 1 base and the V segment lost 2 bases, leaving 7 bases of the junction unmatched. CDR3 in amino acids: CASSPRQGASLNTGELFF. Written as DNA, the CDR3 is TGTGCCAGCTCACCAAGACAGGGGGCGTCTCTGAACACCGGGGAGCTGTTTTTT.

The chain links TRBV6-6 to TRBJ1-4; D remains unclear. The CDR3 contains 14 residues. Germline V gives CDR1 MNHNY, CDR2 SVGAGI (reference sequence). V gave up 6 bases and J gave up 7 bases, with 15 bases separating them. The CDR3 DNA is TGTGCCAGCAGCAAAAGTTTAGGGCTTGAAAAACTGTTTTTT. Translating it yields CASSKSLGLEKLFF.

This clonotype appeared many times. The V call is TRBV11-3, the J call TRBJ1-1; D is unclear. Trimming cost V 4 bases and J 0 bases, with 18 bases left between them. The germline V gene has CDR1 SGHNT and CDR2 YENEEA. The CDR3 is made up of 17 amino acids. In DNA, the CDR3 is TGTGCCAGCAGCTCGAGGCCTGGTGGATCAATGAACACTGAAGCTTTCTTT. As protein: CASSSRPGGSMNTEAFF.

This clonotype turned up a few times. The CDR3 protein is CASSLAGKGDQPQHF. DNA for the CDR3: TGCGCCAGCAGCTTGGCAGGGAAAGGAGATCAGCCCCAGCATTTT. The chain recombines TRBV5-1 with TRBJ1-5, with a tentative D call TRBD1 (5 bases). This CDR3 region has 15 residues. CDR1 and CDR2 from the germline V gene are SGHRS and YFSETQ. Trimming stripped 0 bases from V and 5 bases from J, with 12 bases between.

The V call is TRBV18, the J call TRBJ1-1; 9 bases are shared with TRBD1. V lost 3 bases, J lost 0 bases, and 8 bases stayed unmatched. The germline V gene has CDR1 KGHSH and CDR2 LQKENI. This CDR3 has 17 amino acids. The CDR3 region is CASSPYRDRAMNTEAFF. CDR3 in DNA: TGTGCCAGCTCACCCTACCGGGACAGGGCCATGAACACTGAAGCTTTCTTT.

This clonotype was seen ten or more times. The chain couples TRBV5-8 to TRBJ2-7; TRBD2 agrees at 12 bases. The CDR3 runs 17 residues. The trim removed 3 bases at V and 4 bases at J, leaving 11 bases unmatched. Germline V gene data show CDR1 as SGHTS and CDR2 as YDEGEE. The CDR3 loop reads CASSSLEVLAGGYEQYF. The CDR3 coding sequence is TGTGCCAGCAGCTCCCTCGAAGTGCTAGCGGGAGGGTACGAGCAGTACTTC.

In regard to this clonotype: This may arise from a read error, as a much more abundant clone is one base away. The chain recombines TRBV15 with TRBJ1-5; maybe TRBD1 (5 bases). Germline CDR1 is LNHNV and CDR2 is YYDKDF (reference sequence). The length of the CDR3 is 20 residues. Trimming cost V 0 bases and J 0 bases, with 21 bases left between them. The CDR3 nucleotides are TGTGCCACCAGCAGAGATCCTGTGAACTGGGGCGAGAGTAGCAATCAGCCCCAGCATTTT. Protein: CATSRDPVNWGESSNQPQHF.

There are many counts of this clonotype. The chain uses TRBV3-1 and TRBJ2-7; D might be TRBD1 or TRBD2, each matching 5 bases. Deletions cut 6 bases from V and 5 bases from J, with 14 bases between. Germline CDR1 and CDR2: LGHDT and YNNKEL (reference sequence). The CDR3 covers 13 residues. As DNA, the CDR3 is TGTGCCAGCAGACGTCCCGGGGCGGACGAGCAGTACTTC. Protein: CASRRPGADEQYF.

This clonotype was detected only a few times. It may be a read error: a sequence one base away is much more abundant. The chain employs TRBV6-4 and TRBJ2-1, with 10 positions matching TRBD2. Germline V gene sequence: CDR1 MRHNA, CDR2 SNTAGT. V was pared by 2 bases and J by 6 bases, with 1 base of the junction left unmatched. The CDR3 covers 14 residues. The CDR3 protein is CASSDRTSGNEQFF. Here the CDR3 DNA reads TGTGCCAGCAGTGACAGGACTAGCGGCAATGAGCAGTTCTTC.

For this clonotype: Being one base from a much bigger clone, this may be a read error. The chain uses TRBV7-3 and TRBJ2-2; the D call may be TRBD1 or TRBD2 (5 bases each). CDR1 and CDR2 from the germline V gene are SGHTA and FQGTGA. The length of the CDR3 is 14 residues. Written as DNA, the CDR3 is TGTGCCAGCAGCTTAAAGTGGGGCGCCGGGGAGCTGCTTTTT. It codes for CASSLKWGAGELLF.

At least ten counts were recorded for this clonotype. J is TRBJ2-7 and V is TRBV27, with TRBD1 identical over 9 bases. The J segment lost 2 bases and the V segment lost 5 bases, leaving 7 bases of the junction unmatched. Germline assignment: CDR1 MNHEY and CDR2 SMNVEV (reference sequence). This CDR3 spans 15 amino acids. As DNA, the CDR3 is TGTGCCAGCAGTCCGCGGGGGACAGGGACCTACGAGCAGTACTTC. The encoded protein is CASSPRGTGTYEQYF.

The sample holds many counts of this clonotype. This chain uses TRBV6-1 with TRBJ2-7, with 8 nucleotides matching TRBD1. This CDR3 has 15 residues. Germline V gene sequence: CDR1 MNHNS, CDR2 SASEGT. Trimming removed 3 bases from V and 2 bases from J; junction bases left unmatched: 6. For the CDR3, the DNA is TGTGCCAGCAGTGATCCTCGGACAGGGACCTACGAGCAGTACTTC. It encodes CASSDPRTGTYEQYF.

In the case of this clonotype: At one of its ends the junction is not consistent with the germline gene, which may arise from a read error. The chain joins TRBV5-1 to TRBJ1-4; the match to TRBD1 covers 8 bases. Germline V CDR1 and CDR2: SGHRS, YFSETQ. This CDR3 has 14 amino acids. CDR3 in amino acids: CASSDSGGKEKLVF. The CDR3 region has the DNA TGCGCCAGCAGTGACTCAGGGGGCAAGGAAAAACTGGTTTTT.

The J gene is TRBJ2-1, the V gene TRBV11-3; 11 positions match TRBD2. The V segment lost 5 bases and the J segment 6 bases; nucleotides outside the gene matches: 9. The CDR3 extends over 16 amino acids. Per germline, CDR1 SGHNT and CDR2 YENEEA. The CDR3 region has the DNA TGTGCCAGCAGCCCCAGTGCCCTAGCGGGAGGCAATGAGCAGTTCTTC. Its protein is CASSPSALAGGNEQFF.

There are a few counts of this clonotype. The V call is TRBV6-1, the J call TRBJ1-2, with TRBD1 identical over 10 bases. Trimming took 6 bases from V and 0 from J; bases not matched to a gene: 4. Germline CDR1 reads MNHNS; CDR2 reads SASEGT. This CDR3 contains 15 residues. CDR3 residues: CASRPGQGSNYGYTF. In DNA, the CDR3 is TGTGCCAGCAGGCCGGGACAGGGGTCTAACTATGGCTACACCTTC.

The table lists this clonotype with a few counts. V is TRBV6-1 and J is TRBJ2-2, with 14 bases identical to TRBD2. There are 17 residues in the CDR3. Trimming at V came to 6 bases and at J to 5 bases, leaving 8 bases not matched to a gene. Germline loops: CDR1 MNHNS, CDR2 SASEGT. The CDR3 DNA sequence: TGTGCCAGCAGCCCGACTAGCGGGAGGGCCGGGACCGGGGAGCTGTTTTTT. This translates into CASSPTSGRAGTGELFF.

This clonotype has only a few counts. The CDR3 DNA reads TGTGCCAGCAACCAAAAGGGGGCCATGGACACCATATATTTT. Encoded protein: CASNQKGAMDTIYF. The rearrangement joins TRBV28 to TRBJ1-3, with 7 bases fitting TRBD1. Germline V gene sequence: CDR1 MDHEN, CDR2 SYDVKM. With V trimmed by 7 bases and J by 8 bases, 11 bases remained unmatched. The CDR3 consists of 14 residues.

This clonotype has at least ten counts. The chain recombines TRBV12-3 or TRBV12-4 with TRBJ2-2, with D unclear. The V and J ends lost 2 bases and 4 bases respectively, with 8 bases between them. There are 14 residues in the CDR3. CDR3 amino acids: CASSLMGSTGELFF. The CDR3 DNA is TGTGCCAGCAGTTTAATGGGTTCCACCGGGGAGCTGTTTTTT.

This clonotype has a count of ten or more. The chain recombines TRBV13 with TRBJ1-2; maybe TRBD1 (5 bases). CDR1 and CDR2 from the germline V gene are PRHDT and FYEKMQ (reference sequence). The CDR3 is made up of 15 amino acids. Trimming removed 4 bases at V and 1 base at J, with 13 bases between. CDR3 nucleotide sequence: TGTGCCAGCAGCTCGTGGGACCAGCGTAACTATGGCTACACCTTC. It yields the protein CASSSWDQRNYGYTF.

This clonotype came up many times. This chain links TRBV11-2 with TRBJ2-5, with 10 bases matching TRBD2. Germline CDR1 and CDR2: SGHAT and FQNNGV. V lost 2 bases to trimming and J lost 5 bases; unmatched junction nucleotides: 8. The CDR3 contains 16 residues. The CDR3 DNA reads TGTGCCAGCAGCTTATTGGTGCTAGCGGGGGATGAGACCCAGTACTTC. This translates into CASSLLVLAGDETQYF.

This sequence joins TRBV10-3 and TRBJ1-4, with D unclear. V lost 3 bases, J lost 10 bases, and 24 bases lay in between. The CDR3 totals 17 residues. The V gene's germline CDR1 is ENHRY and CDR2 SYGVKD. The chain's CDR3 is CAISEVAFLSSGGKLFF. The DNA for the CDR3 is TGTGCCATCAGTGAAGTGGCTTTCTTATCCTCGGGCGGAAAACTGTTTTTT.

The V gene is TRBV9, the J gene TRBJ1-6; D not resolved. V dropped 0 bases and J dropped 5 bases, with 9 bases sitting between them. CDR3 length: 15 amino acids. Germline V gene lookup returns CDR1 SGDLS and CDR2 YYNGEE. CDR3: CASSVVGTNNSPLHF. The CDR3 DNA sequence: TGTGCCAGCAGCGTAGTCGGCACCAATAATTCACCCCTCCACTTT.

This clonotype was seen ten or more times. This chain joins TRBV27 and TRBJ2-4, with 8 bases fitting TRBD2. The CDR3 loop spans 16 amino acids. J lost 3 bases, V lost 7 bases, and 11 bases had no gene match. CDR1 and CDR2 (germline): MNHEY, SMNVEV (reference sequence). CDR3 sequence: CASISWSGSDKNIQYF. The CDR3, as DNA: TGTGCCAGCATCAGTTGGAGCGGGAGCGACAAAAACATTCAGTACTTC.